This passage covers 28 T cell receptor beta chains from one sample sequenced in a study of regulatory T cells in long-lasting Graves disease. Arm-PCR of CDR3 regions and iRepertoire HTBI primers were the basis on which TCR beta libraries were built. TCRdb recomputed calls from the multiplex PCR reads with MiXCR, one row per CDR3 protein. The table lists about 240,000 distinct CDR3 sequences, around 21% of them singletons. The time point denotes: newly diagnosed GD, antithyroid drugs for less than 3 months. RNA extracted from PBMCs served as the sequencing template. This sample comprised peripheral blood mononuclear cells (PBMCs), obtained at new diagnosis, from a patient treated with antithyroid drugs. Receptors were obtained from a female donor with Graves disease.

This clonotype was detected ten times or more. The chain combines TRBV12-3 or TRBV12-4 with TRBJ2-2; D unresolved. The CDR3 is made up of 15 amino acids. The V gene lost 0 bases and the J gene lost 1 base, with 6 bases spanning the gap. The CDR3 is CASSLAQRNTGELFF. The CDR3 DNA reads TGTGCCAGCAGTTTAGCGCAAAGGAACACCGGGGAGCTGTTTTTT.

The sample holds a few counts of this clonotype. The chain uses TRBV4-1 and TRBJ2-3; D gene uncertain. V was pared by 5 bases and J by 6 bases, with 15 bases between. Germline lookup yields CDR1 MGHRA and CDR2 YSYEKL. This CDR3 is 14 amino acids long. In DNA, the CDR3 is TGCGCCAGCAGCTTTCCCCCGATAGGGGATACGCAGTATTTT. It translates to CASSFPPIGDTQYF.

At least ten counts were recorded for this clonotype. This chain connects TRBV5-6 to TRBJ2-5; either TRBD1 or TRBD2 may supply D (5 bases each). Germline V lookup: CDR1 SGHDT, CDR2 YYEEEE. This CDR3 has 15 residues. V lost 4 bases to trimming and J lost 4 bases, with 17 bases between them. Written as DNA, the CDR3 is TGTGCCAGCAGCATAACGGGACCTCCCTTAGAGACCCAGTACTTC. Translation: CASSITGPPLETQYF. The complete variable domain, with remaining parts taken from reference TRBV5-6 and TRBJ2-5, reads DAGVTQSPTHLIKTRGQQVTLRCSPKSGHDTVSWYQQALGQGPQFIFQYYEEEERQRGNFPDRFSGHQFPNYSSELNVNALLLGDSALYLCASSITGPPLETQYFGPGTRLLVL.

In this sample, this clonotype turned up many times. V gene TRBV30 combines with J gene TRBJ2-1; 7 bases fit TRBD2. This CDR3 has 11 amino acids. Germline V gene sequence: CDR1 GTSNPN, CDR2 SVGIG (reference sequence). V lost 8 bases and J lost 4; bases outside the gene matches: 2. This chain's CDR3 is CAGGGYNEQFF. DNA for the CDR3: TGTGCCGGGGGGGGATACAATGAGCAGTTCTTC.

This clonotype was recorded many times. This chain connects TRBV3-1 to TRBJ1-5; tentative D call: TRBD1 (5 bases). The V gene lost 5 bases and the J gene lost 6 bases, with 17 bases spanning the gap. Germline V lookup: CDR1 LGHDT, CDR2 YNNKEL (reference sequence). The CDR3 covers 15 residues. The CDR3 DNA is TGTGCCAGCAGCGGGGACGGGGCGCGTAGTCAGCCCCAGCATTTT. It yields the protein CASSGDGARSQPQHF.

This clonotype occurred many times. The chain recombines TRBV5-1 with TRBJ2-1; 8 nucleotides line up with TRBD2. Trimming at V came to 2 bases and at J to 8 bases, leaving 9 bases not matched to a gene. Germline V gene sequence: CDR1 SGHRS, CDR2 YFSETQ. The CDR3 is 15 amino acids. In DNA, the CDR3 is TGCGCCAGCAGCTTCCAAGCGGGAGAGCGCGATGAGCAGTTCTTC. Protein product: CASSFQAGERDEQFF.

This clonotype was detected many times. V and J are TRBV5-1 and TRBJ1-6, with 10 bases lining up with TRBD1. Germline values: CDR1 SGHRS, CDR2 YFSETQ. The V and J ends lost 2 bases and 8 bases, in that order; junction bases with no gene match: 7. This CDR3 spans 16 amino acids. The CDR3 region is CASSLSRDRGYSPLHF. Here the CDR3 DNA reads TGCGCCAGCAGCTTATCTCGGGACAGGGGCTATTCACCCCTCCACTTT.

The rearrangement joins TRBV20-1 to TRBJ2-1; TRBD2 matches 12 bases. CDR1 and CDR2 from the germline V gene are DFQATT and SNEGSKA (reference sequence). After removal of 5 bases from V and 8 bases from J, the junction contained 4 bases not matched to a gene. This CDR3 has 13 amino acids. The DNA of the CDR3 is TGCAGTGCTGAGACTAGCGGGAGCCATGAGCAGTTCTTC. This encodes CSAETSGSHEQFF.

The J gene is TRBJ2-1, the V gene TRBV20-1; D remains ambiguous. The CDR3 covers 14 residues. V lost 2 bases, J lost 7 bases, and 15 bases lay in between. Germline CDR1 DFQATT, CDR2 SNEGSKA (reference sequence). The CDR3 spells CSARLGSYGNEQFF. CDR3 coding DNA: TGCAGTGCTAGACTGGGATCATATGGGAATGAGCAGTTCTTC.

This clonotype was picked up many times. This sequence joins TRBV7-8 and TRBJ2-3, with TRBD2 matching 13 bases. Germline-derived CDR1 and CDR2 are SGHVS and FQNEAQ. V dropped 2 bases and J dropped 1; count of bases not matched to a gene: 3. CDR3 length: 17 amino acids. Here the CDR3 reads CASSLWTSGSGTDTQYF. The CDR3 DNA is TGTGCCAGCAGCTTATGGACTAGCGGGAGCGGCACAGATACGCAGTATTTT.

This clonotype was counted at least ten times. The chain uses TRBV6-1 and TRBJ2-5; either TRBD1 or TRBD2 may supply D (5 bases each). The germline gives CDR1 MNHNS, CDR2 SASEGT. Trimming took 11 bases from V and 3 from J, leaving 13 bases between them. CDR3 length: 12 amino acids. The CDR3 DNA reads TGTGCCTCGGGGCGAGGAAAAGAGACCCAGTACTTC. Protein sequence: CASGRGKETQYF.

On this clonotype: A much larger clone is a single base away; this may be a read error. This rearrangement joins TRBV6-9 to TRBJ2-2; D gene uncertain. V dropped 3 bases and J dropped 6 bases, with 8 bases sitting between them. Germline V CDR1 and CDR2: MNHGY, SVAAGI. CDR3 length: 13 amino acids. In DNA form, the CDR3 reads TGTGCCAGCAGTTACGCTAACTCCGGGGAGCTGTTTTTT. Protein sequence: CASSYANSGELFF.

V and J are TRBV19 and TRBJ1-5, with D unresolved. This CDR3 is 18 amino acids long. Germline V gene lookup returns CDR1 LNHDA and CDR2 SQIVND (reference sequence). The V and J ends lost 3 bases and 0 bases respectively, with 18 bases between them. Here the CDR3 DNA reads TGTGCCAGTAGTATTACCCCAGACATAGACCATAGCAATCAGCCCCAGCATTTT. It is translated as CASSITPDIDHSNQPQHF.

This clonotype was seen ten or more times. The chain has TRBV5-1 and TRBJ2-2; D remains unclear. CDR1 SGHRS and CDR2 YFSETQ come from the germline V gene. The CDR3 covers 16 residues. V gave up 4 bases and J gave up 1 base, with 14 bases separating them. The CDR3 loop is CASSPSPNMNTGELFF. CDR3 bases: TGCGCCAGCAGCCCCTCCCCAAACATGAACACCGGGGAGCTGTTTTTT.

This clonotype was counted at least ten times. This chain connects TRBV19 to TRBJ1-5; 10 positions agree with TRBD1. After removal of 3 bases from V and 0 bases from J, the junction contained 5 bases not matched to a gene. CDR3 length: 17 amino acids. Germline loops: CDR1 LNHDA, CDR2 SQIVND (reference sequence). The CDR3 loop reads CASSIADRGYSNQPQHF. The CDR3 DNA is TGTGCCAGTAGTATCGCGGACAGGGGGTATAGCAATCAGCCCCAGCATTTT.

This clonotype came up many times. The chain couples TRBV2 to TRBJ1-2; 9 bases map to TRBD1. V lost 8 bases, J lost 5 bases, and 9 bases stayed unmatched. The CDR3 is 14 amino acids. Germline CDR1 and CDR2: SNHLY and FYNNEI. This CDR3 is CASCSGQGAYGYTF. Written as DNA, the CDR3 is TGTGCCAGCTGCTCGGGACAGGGAGCTTATGGCTACACCTTC. The full variable domain, its missing parts supplied by reference TRBV2 and TRBJ1-2, is EPEVTQTPSHQVTQMGQEVILRCVPISNHLYFYWYRQILGQKVEFLVSFYNNEISEKSEIFDDQFSVERPDGSNFTLKIRSTKLEDSAMYFCASCSGQGAYGYTFGSGTRLTVV.

This clonotype was seen repeatedly, ten times or more. The rearrangement links TRBV7-9 to TRBJ2-5; no definite D call. The V and J ends lost 2 bases and 4 bases respectively, with 8 bases between them. Germline CDR1 reads SEHNR; CDR2 reads FQNEAQ (reference sequence). There are 13 residues in the CDR3. The CDR3 reads CASSLSGRETQYF. CDR3 in DNA: TGTGCCAGCAGCTTATCCGGCAGAGAGACCCAGTACTTC.

This clonotype was observed at least ten times. The J gene is TRBJ1-6, the V gene TRBV6-1; D is undetermined. The V end lost 1 base, the J end lost 11 bases, and 6 bases lay between the germline ends. The CDR3 is 12 residues long. Germline assignment: CDR1 MNHNS and CDR2 SASEGT. The CDR3 sequence is CASSEVRPPLHF. The DNA for the CDR3 is TGTGCCAGCAGTGAAGTTCGGCCACCCCTCCACTTT.

This sequence joins TRBV6-1 and TRBJ2-3, with no clear D. The CDR3 length is 11 residues. Germline CDR1 reads MNHNS; CDR2 reads SASEGT. The germline V and J ends were trimmed by 2 bases and 9 bases, with 6 bases remaining between them. CDR3 nucleotides: TGTGCCAGCAGTGAAAGTTCGACGCAGTATTTT. It is translated as CASSESSTQYF.

This clonotype has at least ten counts. The V and J genes are TRBV11-2 and TRBJ2-7; D is unresolved. With 2 bases removed from V and 5 bases from J, the gap between germline ends came to 19 bases. Germline-derived CDR1 and CDR2 are SGHAT and FQNNGV. This CDR3 is built from 16 residues. The CDR3 DNA is TGTGCCAGCAGCTTACTTGGTCTAGGGTCGGTAGACGAGCAGTACTTC. Translating gives CASSLLGLGSVDEQYF.

This rearrangement joins TRBV4-1 to TRBJ2-5, with D hard to call. Trimming left V 4 bases short and J 4 bases short, with 10 bases between. Germline CDR1 is MGHRA and CDR2 is YSYEKL. There are 13 residues in the CDR3. CDR3 amino acids: CASSPSRAETQYF. In DNA form, the CDR3 reads TGCGCCAGCAGCCCTTCTCGTGCAGAGACCCAGTACTTC.

This clonotype was seen a few times. The V call is TRBV10-3, the J call TRBJ1-6; 7 nucleotides match TRBD1. The germline V gene encodes CDR1 ENHRY and CDR2 SYGVKD. The CDR3 spans 14 residues. Trimming at V came to 5 bases and at J to 7 bases, leaving 5 bases not matched to a gene. The CDR3 region has the DNA TGTGCCATCAGTACCGGGACAGAAAATTCACCCCTCCACTTT. It encodes CAISTGTENSPLHF.

This clonotype has only a few counts. The V gene is TRBV4-1, the J gene TRBJ1-5, with D uncertain. Trimming took off 0 bases at V and 11 bases at J, with 17 bases between the two ends. CDR3 length equals 15 residues. From germline, CDR1 is MGHRA and CDR2 YSYEKL. The CDR3 DNA sequence: TGCGCCAGCAGCCAAGAGGGCCAGTTATTTGGGGCCCAGCATTTT. Protein: CASSQEGQLFGAQHF.

This clonotype came up a few times. In nucleotides, the CDR3 is TGTGCCAGTCAGCCCCGAGACACAGATACGCAGTATTTT. Translated: CASQPRDTDTQYF. The rearrangement joins TRBV19 to TRBJ2-3; no reliable D call. Trimming removed 8 bases at V and 2 bases at J, with 11 bases between. This CDR3 spans 13 amino acids. Germline values: CDR1 LNHDA, CDR2 SQIVND (reference sequence).

The sample holds many counts of this clonotype. The V call is TRBV28, the J call TRBJ1-2; no clear D gene. CDR1 is MDHEN, CDR2 SYDVKM, per germline. The CDR3 is 15 amino acids. Trimming left V 2 bases short and J 4 bases short, with 14 bases between. The CDR3 bases are TGTGCCAGCAGTTTACAATCGAGGGTCGGCTATGGCTACACCTTC. Amino acids: CASSLQSRVGYGYTF.

This clonotype has ten or more counts. The chain carries TRBV20-1 and TRBJ2-7; 8 nucleotides match TRBD1. With V trimmed by 3 bases and J by 2 bases, 9 bases remained unmatched. The CDR3 extends over 15 amino acids. The germline V gene has CDR1 DFQATT and CDR2 SNEGSKA (reference sequence). CDR3 residues: CSARAPKTGAYEQYF. CDR3 nucleotide sequence: TGCAGTGCTAGGGCCCCCAAGACAGGGGCCTACGAGCAGTACTTC.

This clonotype has a handful of counts. V usage is TRBV30 and J usage is TRBJ2-1; 7 nucleotides line up with TRBD2. V was pared by 5 bases and J by 3 bases, with 10 bases of the junction left unmatched. The CDR3 has 15 residues. Germline lookup yields CDR1 GTSNPN and CDR2 SVGIG (reference sequence). This chain's CDR3 is CAWGPGSGIYNEQFF. CDR3 nucleotides: TGTGCCTGGGGGCCGGGGAGCGGGATCTACAATGAGCAGTTCTTC.

In this sample, this clonotype turned up many times. V gene TRBV28 combines with J gene TRBJ1-2; no firm D call. Deletions cut 1 base from V and 4 bases from J, with 10 bases between. CDR1 MDHEN and CDR2 SYDVKM come from the germline V gene. The CDR3 length is 14 residues. DNA for the CDR3: TGTGCCAGCAGTTTATATCACGGAACCTATGGCTACACCTTC. Its protein product is CASSLYHGTYGYTF.